This TCR beta chain was sequenced during a study of neoadjuvant nivolumab and ipilimumab in lung cancer. A note on this clone: Its antigen is undetermined.

Germline loops: CDR1 LGHNA, CDR2 YSLEER. The CDR3 length is 15 residues. V was clipped by 3 bases and J by 4 bases; unmatched bases: 1. Broader study findings: Pathologic regression was not significantly tied to TCR clonality. Only two of four nivolumab-treated tumors gained richness and clonality by surgery.

Repertoires were generated with immunoSEQ multiplex PCR, while TCRdb's copy carries only in-frame clones and drops some. Of about 30,000 clones listed, more than 75% are singletons. Source: tumor tissue, taken after neoadjuvant nivolumab, alone or with ipilimumab, at or shortly before surgery. The clonotype comes from an adult with non-small cell lung cancer. J is TRBJ2-7 and V is TRBV4-3, with 15 bases matching TRBD2. CDR3 sequence (DNA): TGCGCCAGCAGCCACGGGACTAGCGGGGGGTACGAGCAGTACTTC. Encoded protein: CASSHGTSGGYEQYF.